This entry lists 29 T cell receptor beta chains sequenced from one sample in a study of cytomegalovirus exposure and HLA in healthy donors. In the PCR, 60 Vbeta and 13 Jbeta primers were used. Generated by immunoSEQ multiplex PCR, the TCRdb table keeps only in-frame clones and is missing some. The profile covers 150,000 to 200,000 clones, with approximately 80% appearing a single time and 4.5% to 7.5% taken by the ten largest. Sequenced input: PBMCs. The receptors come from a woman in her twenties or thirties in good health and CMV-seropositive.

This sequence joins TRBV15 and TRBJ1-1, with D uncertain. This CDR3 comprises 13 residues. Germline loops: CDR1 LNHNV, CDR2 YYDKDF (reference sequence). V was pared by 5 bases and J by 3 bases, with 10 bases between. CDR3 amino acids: CATSLGTDTEAFF. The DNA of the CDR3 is TGTGCCACCAGCCTCGGTACAGACACTGAAGCTTTCTTT.

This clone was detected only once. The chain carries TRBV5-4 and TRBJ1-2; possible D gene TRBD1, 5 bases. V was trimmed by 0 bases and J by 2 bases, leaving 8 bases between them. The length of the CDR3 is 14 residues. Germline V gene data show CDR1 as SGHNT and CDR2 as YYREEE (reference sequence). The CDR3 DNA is TGTGCCAGCAGCTTGGTTGGACAAAACTATGGCTACACCTTC. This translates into CASSLVGQNYGYTF.

The CDR3 nucleotides read TGTGCCAGCAGCGCCCGGGACAGGACAAATGAGCAGTTCTTC. Its translation: CASSARDRTNEQFF. The J gene is TRBJ2-1, the V gene TRBV9; 8 bases line up with TRBD1. Germline trimming cut 3 bases from V and 7 bases from J; bases unmatched to any gene: 6. The CDR3 runs to 14 residues. Germline loops: CDR1 SGDLS, CDR2 YYNGEE.

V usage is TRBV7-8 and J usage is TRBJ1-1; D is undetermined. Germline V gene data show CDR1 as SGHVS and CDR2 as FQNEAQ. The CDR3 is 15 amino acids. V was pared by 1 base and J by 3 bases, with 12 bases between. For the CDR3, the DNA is TGTGCCAGCAGCTTAGACGGGTGGGAGGACACTGAAGCTTTCTTT. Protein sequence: CASSLDGWEDTEAFF.

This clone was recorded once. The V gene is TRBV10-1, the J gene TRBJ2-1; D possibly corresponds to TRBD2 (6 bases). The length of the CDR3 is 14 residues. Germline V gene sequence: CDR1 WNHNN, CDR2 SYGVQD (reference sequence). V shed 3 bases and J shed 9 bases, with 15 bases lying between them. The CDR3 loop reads CASSDPPGESEQFF. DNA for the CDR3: TGCGCCAGCAGTGACCCCCCGGGGGAGTCTGAGCAGTTCTTC.

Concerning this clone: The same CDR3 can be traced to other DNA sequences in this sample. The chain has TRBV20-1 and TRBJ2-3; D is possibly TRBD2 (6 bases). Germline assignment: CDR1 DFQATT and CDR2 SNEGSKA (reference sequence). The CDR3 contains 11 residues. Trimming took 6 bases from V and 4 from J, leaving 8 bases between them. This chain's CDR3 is CSARLADTQYF. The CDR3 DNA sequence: TGCAGTGCCCGACTAGCAGATACGCAGTATTTT.

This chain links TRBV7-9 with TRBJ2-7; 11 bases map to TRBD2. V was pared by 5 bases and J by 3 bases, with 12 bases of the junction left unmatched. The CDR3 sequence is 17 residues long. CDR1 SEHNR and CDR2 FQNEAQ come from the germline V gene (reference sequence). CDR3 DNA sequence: TGTGCCAGCAGCCGGGGGAAGACGGGACTAGCGGACTACGAGCAGTACTTC. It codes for CASSRGKTGLADYEQYF.

CDR3 residues: CASSLPGIYGQYF. CDR3 nucleotides: TGTGCCAGCAGCTTACCCGGGATCTACGGGCAGTATTTT. The V call is TRBV7-2, the J call TRBJ2-3; TRBD2 is a possible D gene (5 bases). The CDR3 loop spans 13 amino acids. Germline CDR1 and CDR2: SGHTA and FQGNSA. The ends were cut back, 2 bases at V and 11 bases at J, with 14 bases in the middle.

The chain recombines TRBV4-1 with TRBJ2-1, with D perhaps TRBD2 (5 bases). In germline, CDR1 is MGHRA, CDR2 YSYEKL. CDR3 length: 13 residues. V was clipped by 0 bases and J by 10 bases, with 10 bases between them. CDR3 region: CASSQEDAGEQFF. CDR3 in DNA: TGCGCCAGCAGCCAAGAGGACGCGGGCGAGCAGTTCTTC.

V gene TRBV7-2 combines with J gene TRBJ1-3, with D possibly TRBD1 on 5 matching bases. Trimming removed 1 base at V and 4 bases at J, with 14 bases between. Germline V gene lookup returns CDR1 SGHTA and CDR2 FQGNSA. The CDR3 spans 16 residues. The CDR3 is CASSLVAGWSGNTIYF. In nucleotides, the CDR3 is TGTGCCAGCAGCTTAGTTGCAGGGTGGTCGGGAAACACCATATATTTT.

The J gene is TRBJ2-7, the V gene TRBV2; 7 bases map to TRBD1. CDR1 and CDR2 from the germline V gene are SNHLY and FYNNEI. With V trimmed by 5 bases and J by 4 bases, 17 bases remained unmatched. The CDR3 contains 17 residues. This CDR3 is CASSRRQGSVGSYEQYF. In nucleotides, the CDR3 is TGTGCCAGCAGTCGTAGACAGGGATCGGTGGGCTCTTACGAGCAGTACTTC.

The chain's CDR3 is CASTIAVLGQTQYF. In DNA, the CDR3 is TGTGCCAGCACCATAGCGGTCCTTGGACAGACCCAGTACTTC. V usage is TRBV28 and J usage is TRBJ2-5, with D possibly TRBD2 on 6 matching bases. This CDR3 comprises 14 residues. Trimming shortened V by 7 bases and J by 6 bases, and 18 bases separated the two germline ends. In germline, CDR1 is MDHEN, CDR2 SYDVKM.

The CDR3 loop reads CASSNPGQRLSNTEAFF. CDR3 sequence (DNA): TGTGCCAGCAGTAATCCGGGACAGAGGCTTTCTAACACTGAAGCTTTCTTT. The chain employs TRBV27 and TRBJ1-1, with 7 bases fitting TRBD1. The trim removed 5 bases at V and 2 bases at J, leaving 14 bases unmatched. Germline loops: CDR1 MNHEY, CDR2 SMNVEV (reference sequence). The CDR3 has 17 amino acids.

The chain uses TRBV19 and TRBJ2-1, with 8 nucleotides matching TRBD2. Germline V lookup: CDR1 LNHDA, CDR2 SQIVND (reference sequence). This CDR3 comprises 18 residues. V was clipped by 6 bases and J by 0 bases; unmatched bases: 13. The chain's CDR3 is CASRARSGRGSSYNEQFF. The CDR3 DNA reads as TGTGCCAGTAGGGCGAGAAGCGGGAGAGGAAGCTCCTACAATGAGCAGTTCTTC.

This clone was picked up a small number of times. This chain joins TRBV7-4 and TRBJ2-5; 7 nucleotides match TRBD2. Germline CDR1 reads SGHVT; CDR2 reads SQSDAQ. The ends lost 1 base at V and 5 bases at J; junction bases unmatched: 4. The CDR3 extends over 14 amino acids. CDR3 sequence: CASSLGTSPETQYF. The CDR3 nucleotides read TGTGCCAGCAGCTTAGGGACTAGTCCGGAGACCCAGTACTTC. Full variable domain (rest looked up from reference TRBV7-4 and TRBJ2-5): GAGVSQSPRYKVAKRGRDVALRCDSISGHVTLYWYRQTLGQGSEVLTYSQSDAQRDKSGRPSGRFSAERPERSVSTLKIQRTEQGDSAVYLCASSLGTSPETQYFGPGTRLLVL.

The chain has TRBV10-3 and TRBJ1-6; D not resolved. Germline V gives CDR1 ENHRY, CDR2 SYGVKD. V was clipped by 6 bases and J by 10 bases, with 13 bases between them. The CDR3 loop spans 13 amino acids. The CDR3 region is CAIRKSEESPLHF. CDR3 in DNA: TGTGCCATCAGAAAATCCGAGGAGTCACCCCTCCACTTT.

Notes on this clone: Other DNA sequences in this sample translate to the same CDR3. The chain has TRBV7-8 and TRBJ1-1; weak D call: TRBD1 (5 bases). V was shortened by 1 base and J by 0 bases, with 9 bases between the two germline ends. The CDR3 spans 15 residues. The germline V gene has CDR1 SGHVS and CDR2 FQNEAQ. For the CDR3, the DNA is TGTGCCAGCAGCTTAGTGGGGGGGATGAACACTGAAGCTTTCTTT. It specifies CASSLVGGMNTEAFF.

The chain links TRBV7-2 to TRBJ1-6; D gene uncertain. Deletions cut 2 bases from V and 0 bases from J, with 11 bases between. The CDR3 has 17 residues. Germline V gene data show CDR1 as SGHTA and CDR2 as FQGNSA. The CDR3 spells CASSLQTGSSYNSPLHF. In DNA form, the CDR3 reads TGTGCCAGCAGCTTACAGACGGGGAGCTCCTATAATTCACCCCTCCACTTT.

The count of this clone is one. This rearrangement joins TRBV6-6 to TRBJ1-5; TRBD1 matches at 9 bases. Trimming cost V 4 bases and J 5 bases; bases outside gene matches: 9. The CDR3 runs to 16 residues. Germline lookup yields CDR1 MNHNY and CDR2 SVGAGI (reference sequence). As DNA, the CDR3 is TGTGCCAGCAGTTCCCAATACAGGGGGCGAGATCAGCCCCAGCATTTT. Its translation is CASSSQYRGRDQPQHF.

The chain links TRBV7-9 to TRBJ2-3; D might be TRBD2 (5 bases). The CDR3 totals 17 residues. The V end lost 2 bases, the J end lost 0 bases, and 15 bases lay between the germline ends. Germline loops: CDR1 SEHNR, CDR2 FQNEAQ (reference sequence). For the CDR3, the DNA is TGTGCCAGCAGCTTATGGGTTGGGCGGGCCAGCACAGATACGCAGTATTTT. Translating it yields CASSLWVGRASTDTQYF.

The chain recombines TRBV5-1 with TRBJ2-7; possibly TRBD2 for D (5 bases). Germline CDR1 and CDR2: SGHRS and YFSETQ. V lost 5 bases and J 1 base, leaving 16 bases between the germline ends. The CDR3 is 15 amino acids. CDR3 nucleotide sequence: TGCGCCAGCAGTCCGGGGTACCTCCAGTCCTACGAGCAGTACTTC. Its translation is CASSPGYLQSYEQYF. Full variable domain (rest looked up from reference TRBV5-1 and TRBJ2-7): KAGVTQTPRYLIKTRGQQVTLSCSPISGHRSVSWYQQTPGQGLQFLFEYFSETQRNKGNFPGRFSGRQFSNSRSEMNVSTLELGDSALYLCASSPGYLQSYEQYFGPGTRLTVT.

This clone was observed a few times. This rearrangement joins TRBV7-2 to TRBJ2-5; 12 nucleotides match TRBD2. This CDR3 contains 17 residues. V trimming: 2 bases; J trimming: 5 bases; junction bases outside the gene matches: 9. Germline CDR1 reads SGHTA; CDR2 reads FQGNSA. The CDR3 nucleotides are TGTGCCAGCAGCTTAAGTTCTAGCGGGGGGGCCTGGGAGACCCAGTACTTC. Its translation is CASSLSSSGGAWETQYF.

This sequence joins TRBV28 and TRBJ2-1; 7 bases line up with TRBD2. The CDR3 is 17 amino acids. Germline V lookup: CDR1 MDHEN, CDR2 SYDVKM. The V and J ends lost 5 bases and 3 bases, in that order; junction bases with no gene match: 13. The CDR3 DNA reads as TGTGCCAGCAGTCCCGACGGGGGGAGTCCAAACTACAATGAGCAGTTCTTC. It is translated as CASSPDGGSPNYNEQFF.

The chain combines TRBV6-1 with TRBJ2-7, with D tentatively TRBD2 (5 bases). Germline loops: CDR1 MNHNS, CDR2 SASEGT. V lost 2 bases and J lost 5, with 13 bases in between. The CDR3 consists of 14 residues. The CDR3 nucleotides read TGTGCCAGCAGTGAAAATTGGGGAGTCAACGAGCAGTACTTC. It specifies CASSENWGVNEQYF.

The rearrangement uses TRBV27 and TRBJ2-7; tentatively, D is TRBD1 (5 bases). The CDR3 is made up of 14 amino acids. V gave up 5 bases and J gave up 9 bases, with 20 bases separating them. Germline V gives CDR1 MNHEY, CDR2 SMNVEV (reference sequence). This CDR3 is CASSPASHGAPQYF. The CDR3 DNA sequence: TGTGCCAGCAGTCCGGCCTCCCATGGGGCCCCGCAGTACTTC.

CDR3 DNA sequence: TGCGCCAGCAGCTTCGACATGGACTACGAGCAGTACTTC. Protein sequence: CASSFDMDYEQYF. The chain links TRBV5-1 to TRBJ2-7; D is undetermined. CDR3 length: 13 amino acids. Trimming removed 2 bases at V and 3 bases at J, with 9 bases between. Germline CDR1 SGHRS, CDR2 YFSETQ.

CDR3 loop: CASSLAHTRGVIQYF. For the CDR3, the DNA is TGTGCCAGCAGCTTAGCGCATACCCGCGGAGTCATTCAGTACTTC. The V call is TRBV7-2, the J call TRBJ2-4, with D unclear. The CDR3 is 15 residues long. V was clipped by 0 bases and J by 9 bases, with 15 bases between them. CDR1 and CDR2 from the germline V gene are SGHTA and FQGNSA.

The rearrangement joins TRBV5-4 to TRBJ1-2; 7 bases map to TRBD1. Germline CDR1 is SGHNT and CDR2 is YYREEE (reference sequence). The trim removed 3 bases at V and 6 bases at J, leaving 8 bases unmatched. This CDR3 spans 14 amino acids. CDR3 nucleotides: TGTGCCAGCAGCTCAGACAGGGCTTTTCATGGCTACACCTTC. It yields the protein CASSSDRAFHGYTF. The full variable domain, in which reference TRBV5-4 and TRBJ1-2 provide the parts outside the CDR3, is ETGVTQSPTHLIKTRGQQVTLRCSSQSGHNTVSWYQQALGQGPQFIFQYYREEENGRGNFPPRFSGLQFPNYSSELNVNALELDDSALYLCASSSDRAFHGYTFGSGTRLTVV.

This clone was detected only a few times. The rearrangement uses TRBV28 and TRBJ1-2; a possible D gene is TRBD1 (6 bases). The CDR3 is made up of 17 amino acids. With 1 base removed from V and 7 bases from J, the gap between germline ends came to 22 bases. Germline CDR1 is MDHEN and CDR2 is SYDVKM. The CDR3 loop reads CASSLSIPAGADGGYTF. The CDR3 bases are TGTGCCAGCAGTTTATCCATTCCGGCAGGGGCGGACGGTGGCTACACCTTC.